The rows below give T cell receptor beta chains drawn from one sample of a study of cytomegalovirus exposure and HLA in healthy donors. TCRdb keeps only in-frame clones here, not all; method: immunoSEQ multiplex PCR. This sample carries fewer than 80,000 clones, 65% to 75% of them seen once, and the ten largest clones take 11%. The material sequenced was PBMCs. These receptors were taken from a woman aged 60 to 75 in good health and CMV-seropositive. The CDR3 runs from the conserved cysteine through the conserved F or W. The D gene is left open where the match is weak. Clone size is shown for a subset of rows, as once, few, many or a class of expanded clone.

TRBJ2-1 | TRBV27 | . | once | TGTGCCAGCAGTTTATGGGTGCGGAATGAGCAGTTCTTC | CASSLWVRNEQFF
TRBJ1-1 | TRBV27 | TRBD1 | . | TGTGCCAGCAGTCCCGCGGGACAGGGAACTGAAGCTTTCTTT | CASSPAGQGTEAFF
TRBJ1-3 | TRBV6-1 | TRBD1 | few | TGTGCCAGCAGCCCGGGACAGGTCTCTGGAAACACCATATATTTT | CASSPGQVSGNTIYF
TRBJ2-1 | TRBV10-3 | TRBD1 | . | TGTGCCATCAGTGAGTCGGGACAGGGGGGCAATGAGCAGTTCTTC | CAISESGQGGNEQFF
TRBJ2-1 | TRBV7-8 | TRBD2 | . | TGTGCCAGCACCTTGGGGACTAGCGGGAGTTGGGAGCAGTTCTTC | CASTLGTSGSWEQFF
TRBJ2-1 | TRBV19 | . | . | TGTGCCAGTAGTATTTCCACTACACCCGGGTACAATGAGCAGTTCTTC | CASSISTTPGYNEQFF
TRBJ1-4 | TRBV2 | TRBD1 | . | TGTGCCAGCAGAGTGGTCGGACAGGGTGGTGAAAAACTGTTTTTT | CASRVVGQGGEKLFF
TRBJ1-5 | TRBV19 | . | . | TGTGCCAGTAGTATAGGAGGGGAGGGAAATCAGCCCCAGCATTTT | CASSIGGEGNQPQHF
TRBJ1-1 | TRBV18 | . | . | TGTGCCAGCTCACCAAGCGGCAGCTTGAACACTGAAGCTTTCTTT | CASSPSGSLNTEAFF
TRBJ2-3 | TRBV5-1 | TRBD2 | . | TGCGCCAGCAAGAGCGGGACTTCAAATACGCAGTATTTT | CASKSGTSNTQYF
TRBJ1-1 | TRBV7-3 | . | . | TGTGCCAGCAGCACTACAGGTGAAGCTGAAGCTTTCTTT | CASSTTGEAEAFF
TRBJ1-1 | TRBV29-1 | . | . | TGCAGCGTTATTACAGGGCCGAACACTGAAGCTTTCTTT | CSVITGPNTEAFF
TRBJ1-2 | TRBV4-2 | . | . | TGTGCCAGCAGCCAAGGGACAGTAAGGGGCTACACCTTC | CASSQGTVRGYTF
TRBJ1-1 | TRBV18 | . | . | TGTGCCAGCTCACCGAGGGTTCCTGAAGCTTTCTTT | CASSPRVPEAFF
TRBJ2-1 | TRBV6-5 | TRBD2 | . | TGTGCCAGCAGTTACGGCGGGGGGGCCACGAATGAGCAGTTCTTC | CASSYGGGATNEQFF
TRBJ2-7 | TRBV18 | TRBD2 | . | TGTGCCAGCACCAGCGGGAGGCCTCGGGGCGAGCAGTACTTC | CASTSGRPRGEQYF
TRBJ1-5 | TRBV9 | TRBD1 | . | TGTGCCAGCAGCCCACAGGGGGATCAGCCCCAGCATTTT | CASSPQGDQPQHF
TRBJ1-1 | TRBV7-9 | . | . | TGTGCCAGCAGATCTATCCGGGAAGAAGCTTTCTTT | CASRSIREEAFF
TRBJ1-5 | TRBV19 | . | . | TGTGCCAGTAGGGAACAGGTCTATAGCAATCAGCCCCAGCATTTT | CASREQVYSNQPQHF
TRBJ1-1 | TRBV7-9 | TRBD1 | few | TGTGCCAGCAGCCTACACCGGGACAGGGAACCTGAAGCTTTCTTT | CASSLHRDREPEAFF
TRBJ2-2 | TRBV12-5 | . | . | TGTGCTAGTGGTTTGCAGACTAGCACCGGGGAGCTGTTTTTT | CASGLQTSTGELFF
TRBJ1-5 | TRBV18 | . | . | TGTGCCAGCTCACCAAGGAGGGACGGTCAGCCCCAGCATTTT | CASSPRRDGQPQHF
TRBJ1-1 | TRBV27 | TRBD1 | few | TGTGCCAGCAGTCGACAGGGCGGGAGGATCACTGAAGCTTTCTTT | CASSRQGGRITEAFF
TRBJ1-1 | TRBV2 | . | . | TGTGCCAGCGTACAAGGGGTAGGGACTGAAGCTTTCTTT | CASVQGVGTEAFF
TRBJ2-5 | TRBV4-1 | . | few | TGCGCCAGCAGCCAAGACGAGTTCAGGGGGACCCAGTACTTC | CASSQDEFRGTQYF
TRBJ2-1 | TRBV11-3 | TRBD2 | once | TGTGCCAGCACTCCTAGCGGATACTACAATGAGCAGTTCTTC | CASTPSGYYNEQFF
TRBJ1-5 | TRBV2 | . | . | TGTGCCAGCACCCGAAGCAGCGGACTCATAGGGCCCCAGCATTTT | CASTRSSGLIGPQHF
TRBJ1-6 | TRBV15 | TRBD1 | . | TGTGCCACCAGCAGGACAGGGTTCAATTCACCCCTCCACTTT | CATSRTGFNSPLHF
TRBJ2-1 | TRBV28 | TRBD2 | once | TGTGCCAGCAGTTCCCCTCTTGCCGGGACTACCAATGAGCAGTTCTTC | CASSSPLAGTTNEQFF
TRBJ1-5 | TRBV6-1 | . | few | TGTGCCAGCAGTGAGTGGACAGTGAGCAATCAGCCCCAGCATTTT | CASSEWTVSNQPQHF
TRBJ2-1 | TRBV7-9 | TRBD2 | many | TGTGCCAGCAGCCTTGGACTAGCGGGAGACCCTGAGCAGTTCTTC | CASSLGLAGDPEQFF